Below are 29 T cell receptor beta chains sequenced from a single sample in a study of CD8+ T cells in alopecia areata. Treatment reported: oral pan-JAK inhibitor, 5-10 mg twice daily. The authors extracted RNA and reverse transcribed it into cDNA as the sequencing template. Repertoires were generated with immunoSEQ multiplex PCR, while TCRdb's copy carries only in-frame clones and drops some. Among hundreds of thousands of clones listed, approximately 72% were seen once. The sample in question was CD4+ T cells sorted from blood, obtained around week 44, from a patient treated with tofacitinib. The receptors stem from a human donor with alopecia areata.

Judged by abundance, this clone is medium-sized (0.01 to 0.1%). V usage is TRBV19 and J usage is TRBJ2-1; 9 bases map to TRBD1. From germline, CDR1 is LNHDA and CDR2 SQIVND (reference sequence). V shed 7 bases, J shed 5 bases, and the junction held 9 bases outside the gene matches. This CDR3 is built from 15 residues. The CDR3, as DNA: TGTGCCAGTACCTCGACAGGGGGGCGGGACAATGAGCAGTTCTTC. This gives the protein CASTSTGGRDNEQFF.

The chain joins TRBV29-1 to TRBJ1-2, with a possible D match to TRBD1 (6 bases). Germline loops: CDR1 SQVTM, CDR2 ANQGSEA. The CDR3 extends over 13 amino acids. Trimming took 7 bases from V and 3 from J, leaving 15 bases between them. The chain's CDR3 is CSDQQGLDYGYTF. CDR3 DNA sequence: TGCAGCGACCAACAGGGATTAGACTATGGCTACACCTTC.

The chain is built from TRBV7-9 and TRBJ2-7, with D maybe TRBD1 (6 bases). This CDR3 has 18 residues. The V end was cut by 1 base, the J end by 3 bases, with 22 bases between. CDR1 is SEHNR, CDR2 FQNEAQ, per germline (reference sequence). For the CDR3, the DNA is TGTGCCAGCAGCTTAGACACTCTCTCAACAGGGAAGTTCTACGAGCAGTACTTC. This codes for CASSLDTLSTGKFYEQYF.

This clone was detected only once. The V call is TRBV7-2, the J call TRBJ2-2; D is perhaps TRBD1 or TRBD2 (6 bases each). CDR3 size: 16 residues. Germline lookup yields CDR1 SGHTA and CDR2 FQGNSA. V shed 4 bases and J shed 2 bases, with 14 bases lying between them. The CDR3 coding sequence is TGTGCCAGCAGCTGGCAAGGGGGGCCAAACACCGGGGAGCTGTTTTTT. It encodes CASSWQGGPNTGELFF.

As to this clone: Distinct nucleotide sequences in the sample also encode this CDR3. The CDR3 protein is CAWSRGVNTEAFF. The CDR3 nucleotides are TGTGCCTGGAGCCGTGGGGTAAACACTGAAGCTTTCTTT. The chain is built from TRBV30 and TRBJ1-1; D not certain. The CDR3 length is 13 residues. The germline V gene has CDR1 GTSNPN and CDR2 SVGIG (reference sequence). V was clipped by 3 bases and J by 2 bases, with 10 bases between them.

Only a few counts were recorded for this clone. The rearrangement uses TRBV7-2 and TRBJ1-1; 8 bases agree with TRBD1. Germline lookup yields CDR1 SGHTA and CDR2 FQGNSA. V trimming: 8 bases; J trimming: 4 bases; junction bases outside the gene matches: 9. The CDR3 has 14 amino acids. DNA of the CDR3: TGTGCCAGCGGGAATCAGGGGGCAGGCACTGAAGCTTTCTTT. Its translation: CASGNQGAGTEAFF.

V and J are TRBV7-2 and TRBJ2-5; D tentatively reads TRBD1 or TRBD2 (6 bases each). Germline V gene data show CDR1 as SGHTA and CDR2 as FQGNSA. V was cut by 5 bases and J by 4 bases, with 17 bases left in between. The CDR3 consists of 15 residues. The CDR3 DNA sequence: TGTGCCAGCAGCCCGACCGGGGGACATAGAGAGACCCAGTACTTC. Residues: CASSPTGGHRETQYF.

This chain links TRBV25-1 with TRBJ1-2; D is unresolved. The germline V gene encodes CDR1 MGHDK and CDR2 SYGVNS. The CDR3 is made up of 12 amino acids. Trimming left V 3 bases short and J 2 bases short, with 4 bases between. The CDR3 is CASSDGNYGYTF. For the CDR3, the DNA is TGTGCCAGCAGTGATGGGAACTATGGCTACACCTTC.

This clone has just a few counts. This sequence joins TRBV6-6 and TRBJ2-3, with D unclear. The germline V and J ends were trimmed by 4 bases and 1 base, with 6 bases remaining between them. This CDR3 has 13 residues. Germline V gene sequence: CDR1 MNHNY, CDR2 SVGAGI (reference sequence). The CDR3 loop reads CASSSDRTDTQYF. DNA of the CDR3: TGTGCCAGCAGTTCTGACCGCACAGATACGCAGTATTTT.

This chain connects TRBV5-1 to TRBJ2-7; TRBD1 might be the D (5 bases). The CDR3 covers 14 residues. In germline, CDR1 is SGHRS, CDR2 YFSETQ. The V end was cut by 1 base, the J end by 5 bases, with 13 bases between. DNA of the CDR3: TGCGCCAGCAGCTTGTCAGGGTGGGTTCACGAGCAGTACTTC. It is translated as CASSLSGWVHEQYF.

This clone has a handful of counts. This CDR3 is also generated by other DNA sequences in the sample. This chain joins TRBV29-1 and TRBJ2-6, with 7 bases identical to TRBD1. Germline V lookup: CDR1 SQVTM, CDR2 ANQGSEA. The CDR3 is made up of 14 amino acids. The J segment lost 0 bases and the V segment lost 5 bases, leaving 1 base of the junction unmatched. This CDR3 reads CSVRTGSGANVLTF. Written as DNA, the CDR3 is TGCAGCGTTCGGACAGGCTCTGGGGCCAACGTCCTGACTTTC.

The table lists this clone with a few counts. The chain couples TRBV14 to TRBJ2-1; TRBD2 matches 10 bases. This CDR3 is built from 15 residues. The junction had 3 bases not matched to a gene; V was cut back by 2 bases and J by 5 bases. The germline V gene encodes CDR1 SGHDN and CDR2 FVKESK. The DNA of the CDR3 is TGTGCCAGCAGCCAATTAGCGGGGGGCAACAATGAGCAGTTCTTC. This encodes CASSQLAGGNNEQFF.

The V and J genes are TRBV30 and TRBJ1-6; tentative D call: TRBD1 (6 bases). The CDR3 consists of 13 residues. Germline V gives CDR1 GTSNPN, CDR2 SVGIG (reference sequence). Between the trimmed V and J ends, which lost 2 bases and 13 bases, there was a span of 15 bases. For the CDR3, the DNA is TGTGCCTGGAGTCTTGGGGGCTCCCCCCCCCTCCACTTT. This encodes CAWSLGGSPPLHF. Combining the CDR3 with reference TRBV30 and TRBJ1-6 gives the whole variable domain SQTIHQWPATLVQPVGSPLSLECTVEGTSNPNLYWYRQAAGRGLQLLFYSVGIGQISSEVPQNLSASRPQDRQFILSSKKLLLSDSGFYLCAWSLGGSPPLHFGNGTRLTVT.

This clone was seen more than once but under ten times. The rearrangement links TRBV5-1 to TRBJ2-7, with 8 bases matching TRBD1. CDR1 and CDR2 (germline): SGHRS, YFSETQ. This CDR3 contains 15 residues. V was clipped by 0 bases and J by 5 bases; unmatched bases: 7. In nucleotides, the CDR3 is TGCGCCAGCAGCTTGGGGTCCGGACAGGGAAACGAGCAGTACTTC. This sequence encodes CASSLGSGQGNEQYF. Combining the CDR3 with reference TRBV5-1 and TRBJ2-7 gives the whole variable domain KAGVTQTPRYLIKTRGQQVTLSCSPISGHRSVSWYQQTPGQGLQFLFEYFSETQRNKGNFPGRFSGRQFSNSRSEMNVSTLELGDSALYLCASSLGSGQGNEQYFGPGTRLTVT.

A remark on this clone: The sample has other DNA sequences that encode this CDR3 too. The chain uses TRBV29-1 and TRBJ1-1; D not resolved. The CDR3 sequence is 11 residues long. V shed 6 bases and J shed 1 base, with 6 bases lying between them. Germline lookup yields CDR1 SQVTM and CDR2 ANQGSEA. The chain's CDR3 is CSVSENTEAFF. The CDR3 nucleotides read TGCAGCGTATCCGAGAACACTGAAGCTTTCTTT. The whole variable domain, remainder taken from reference TRBV29-1 and TRBJ1-1, is SAVISQKPSRDICQRGTSLTIQCQVDSQVTMMFWYRQQPGQSLTLIATANQGSEATYESGFVIDKFPISRPNLTFSTLTVSNMSPEDSSIYLCSVSENTEAFFGQGTRLTVV.

The chain joins TRBV29-1 to TRBJ1-2; tentatively, D is TRBD1 (6 bases). V was trimmed by 3 bases and J by 4 bases, leaving 12 bases between them. Germline assignment: CDR1 SQVTM and CDR2 ANQGSEA. The CDR3 covers 13 residues. The CDR3 nucleotides are TGCAGCGTTGAGTTAGGGGACACCTATGGCTACACCTTC. It yields the protein CSVELGDTYGYTF. Looking up the rest from reference TRBV29-1 and TRBJ1-2 gives the full variable domain: SAVISQKPSRDICQRGTSLTIQCQVDSQVTMMFWYRQQPGQSLTLIATANQGSEATYESGFVIDKFPISRPNLTFSTLTVSNMSPEDSSIYLCSVELGDTYGYTFGSGTRLTVV.

The chain uses TRBV29-1 and TRBJ1-5; D gene uncertain. Looked up from germline, CDR1 is SQVTM and CDR2 is ANQGSEA. Trimming stripped 4 bases from V and 7 bases from J, with 11 bases between. The CDR3 sequence is 12 residues long. The CDR3 DNA is TGCAGCGTTGCTAGTTCCGGGCAGCCCCAGCATTTT. Protein sequence: CSVASSGQPQHF. Supplemented by reference TRBV29-1 and TRBJ1-5, the full variable domain reads SAVISQKPSRDICQRGTSLTIQCQVDSQVTMMFWYRQQPGQSLTLIATANQGSEATYESGFVIDKFPISRPNLTFSTLTVSNMSPEDSSIYLCSVASSGQPQHFGDGTRLSIL.

The genes are TRBV7-8 and TRBJ2-3, with no clear D. The CDR3 runs to 13 residues. The V end was cut by 1 base, the J end by 7 bases, with 9 bases between. Germline V gene sequence: CDR1 SGHVS, CDR2 FQNEAQ. The DNA of the CDR3 is TGTGCCAGCAGCTTAGACAATAAGTATACGCAGTATTTT. Amino acid sequence: CASSLDNKYTQYF.

The V call is TRBV5-4, the J call TRBJ2-1; D is ambiguous. Germline V gene lookup returns CDR1 SGHNT and CDR2 YYREEE (reference sequence). CDR3 length: 14 amino acids. V lost 0 bases and J lost 6, with 10 bases in between. The CDR3 DNA sequence: TGTGCCAGCAGCTTGGGGGCTACCATCAATGAGCAGTTCTTC. As protein: CASSLGATINEQFF.

CDR3 region: CASSLGGTGTTDTQYF. In DNA, the CDR3 is TGTGCCAGCAGCCTCGGAGGGACAGGTACCACAGATACGCAGTATTTT. V and J are TRBV7-9 and TRBJ2-3, with 8 bases matching TRBD1. The V gene's germline CDR1 is SEHNR and CDR2 FQNEAQ (reference sequence). This CDR3 contains 16 residues. V lost 5 bases, J lost 2 bases, and 9 bases stayed unmatched. The variable domain in full, completed from reference TRBV7-9 and TRBJ2-3, reads DTGVSQNPRHKITKRGQNVTFRCDPISEHNRLYWYRQTLGQGPEFLTYFQNEAQLEKSRLLSDRFSAERPKGSFSTLEIQRTEQGDSAMYLCASSLGGTGTTDTQYFGPGTRLTVL.

The chain recombines TRBV5-1 with TRBJ2-1, with 7 bases matching TRBD1. V was clipped by 4 bases and J by 3 bases; unmatched bases: 7. The V gene's germline CDR1 is SGHRS and CDR2 YFSETQ. This CDR3 has 15 amino acids. The CDR3 nucleotides are TGCGCCAGCAGCCCCCAGGGGACAGTCTACAATGAGCAGTTCTTC. Its translation: CASSPQGTVYNEQFF.

This sequence joins TRBV5-1 and TRBJ2-7, with 7 bases identical to TRBD1. J lost 0 bases, V lost 4 bases, and 10 bases had no gene match. The length of the CDR3 is 16 residues. CDR1 and CDR2 (germline): SGHRS, YFSETQ. This CDR3 reads CASSRGGQVSSYEQYF. The CDR3 DNA is TGCGCCAGCAGCAGAGGAGGACAGGTGAGCTCCTACGAGCAGTACTTC.

This clone was counted many times. This chain joins TRBV2 and TRBJ2-1; D unclear. The CDR3 has 13 amino acids. Germline V gene data show CDR1 as SNHLY and CDR2 as FYNNEI. Trimming took off 7 bases at V and 5 bases at J, with 12 bases between the two ends. The CDR3 sequence: CASIQEPNNEQFF. The DNA of the CDR3 is TGTGCCAGCATTCAGGAGCCAAACAATGAGCAGTTCTTC.

CDR3 sequence reads: CASSGLTDTQYF. CDR3 nucleotides: TGTGCCAGCAGCGGGCTCACAGATACGCAGTATTTT. The genes are TRBV9 and TRBJ2-3; no clear D. Germline V gene sequence: CDR1 SGDLS, CDR2 YYNGEE. V lost 3 bases and J 2 bases, leaving 4 bases between the germline ends. This CDR3 spans 12 amino acids.

The chain couples TRBV15 to TRBJ1-4, with TRBD1 as a possible D gene (5 bases). This CDR3 region has 14 residues. Trimming left V 3 bases short and J 4 bases short, with 9 bases between. Germline CDR1 and CDR2: LNHNV and YYDKDF (reference sequence). CDR3 nucleotide sequence: TGTGCCACCAGCAGTGGGGGACGTAATGAAAAACTGTTTTTT. It encodes CATSSGGRNEKLFF.

The genes are TRBV11-2 and TRBJ1-1; D uncertain. The germline V gene encodes CDR1 SGHAT and CDR2 FQNNGV. The CDR3 loop spans 14 amino acids. Trimming pared 2 bases from V and 3 bases from J, leaving 10 bases between. DNA for the CDR3: TGTGCCAGCAGCTTATCAAGGCCGGACACTGAAGCTTTCTTT. This encodes CASSLSRPDTEAFF. The variable domain in full, completed from reference TRBV11-2 and TRBJ1-1, reads EAGVAQSPRYKIIEKRQSVAFWCNPISGHATLYWYQQILGQGPKLLIQFQNNGVVDDSQLPKDRFSAERLKGVDSTLKIQPAKLEDSAVYLCASSLSRPDTEAFFGQGTRLTVV.

In this sample, this clone turned up a few times. The chain is built from TRBV10-3 and TRBJ2-1; 11 nucleotides agree with TRBD2. Unmatched junction bases numbered 0, after V lost 0 bases and J lost 8 bases. This CDR3 contains 14 residues. CDR1 and CDR2 (germline): ENHRY, SYGVKD. The CDR3 loop reads CAISESLAGDEQFF. CDR3 in DNA: TGTGCCATCAGTGAGTCACTAGCGGGGGATGAGCAGTTCTTC.

This clone appeared a few times. As DNA, the CDR3 is TGCAGCGTTGAGGGGTTGAGCTACGAGCAGTACTTC. Its translation: CSVEGLSYEQYF. This chain connects TRBV29-1 to TRBJ2-7; D gene ambiguous. CDR1 is SQVTM and CDR2 is ANQGSEA in the germline V gene. The V and J ends lost 3 bases and 3 bases respectively, with 9 bases between them. The CDR3 contains 12 residues.

The V and J genes are TRBV13 and TRBJ2-5; D might be TRBD1 (6 bases). The CDR3 extends over 14 amino acids. CDR1 is PRHDT, CDR2 FYEKMQ, per germline (reference sequence). Trimming cost V 5 bases and J 5 bases, with 15 bases left between them. CDR3 DNA: TGTGCCAGCAGCCCTAAACAGGGAGAGGAGACCCAGTACTTC. It is translated as CASSPKQGEETQYF.